This T cell receptor (beta chain) was sequenced during a study of blood T cell repertoires in COVID-19. The wider study: Spain, Italy and the United States supplied samples that represented acute and convalescent COVID-19. PBMCs, B-cell-depleted T cells, or T cells provided the cDNA or gDNA that made up the material.

Authors' processing steps: Reference gene primer amplification gave nucleated cell count estimates. Libraries were prepared by immunoSEQ multiplex PCR; TCRdb keeps only in-frame clonotypes and omits some of them. V, J and clone size are taken as reported in that table, and D and trimming were inferred from the DNA itself. This sample carries nearly 300,000 clones, around 85% of them seen once, and the ten largest clones take roughly 1.5%. The CDR3 sequence is 17 residues long. V lost 0 bases and J 4 bases, leaving 17 bases between the germline ends. This clonotype was sampled from a human donor with COVID-19, enrolled during active disease. The donor label of this sample is uncertain. The sample comprised peripheral blood. V usage is TRBV5-7 and J usage is TRBJ2-1; TRBD1 might be the D (6 bases). TRBV5-7 is an ORF for which the function is uncertain. The CDR3 spells CASSLASKDRPYNEQFF. Here the CDR3 DNA reads TGTGCCAGCAGCTTGGCATCAAAGGACAGACCTTACAATGAGCAGTTCTTC.